These 23 T cell receptor beta chains originate from one sample sequenced in a study of blood T cell repertoires in COVID-19. Generated by immunoSEQ multiplex PCR, the TCRdb table keeps only in-frame clones and is missing some. The sample has fewer than 700,000 clones, approximately 88% seen once. The sequenced sample was peripheral blood. Source of these receptors: a woman in her 50s with COVID-19, enrolled during active disease.

V and J are TRBV6-1 and TRBJ2-4; the match to TRBD2 covers 10 bases. This CDR3 has 15 amino acids. Germline CDR1 MNHNS, CDR2 SASEGT. Losses at the gene ends were 2 bases for V and 6 bases for J; bases not matched to a gene: 4. The CDR3 region is CASSESASGGNIQYF. CDR3 in DNA: TGTGCCAGCAGTGAATCAGCTAGCGGGGGAAACATTCAGTACTTC.

A few counts support this clone. This sequence joins TRBV5-1 and TRBJ1-6; 8 bases agree with TRBD1. With V trimmed by 0 bases and J by 9 bases, 2 bases remained unmatched. Germline V gene lookup returns CDR1 SGHRS and CDR2 YFSETQ. The CDR3 spans 14 residues. The CDR3 reads CASSLGQGASPLHF. As DNA, the CDR3 is TGCGCCAGCAGCTTGGGGCAGGGGGCTTCACCCCTCCACTTT.

This clone was seen just once. This rearrangement joins TRBV29-1 to TRBJ2-7; 9 bases line up with TRBD1. V was pared by 4 bases and J by 6 bases, with 7 bases of the junction left unmatched. CDR1 is SQVTM and CDR2 is ANQGSEA in the germline V gene. The length of the CDR3 is 13 residues. The CDR3 sequence is CSVATGGLFEQYF. The CDR3, as DNA: TGCAGCGTTGCGACAGGGGGGCTCTTCGAGCAGTACTTC.

A few counts support this clone. The chain links TRBV30 to TRBJ2-2; TRBD1 agrees at 9 bases. This CDR3 comprises 14 residues. With V trimmed by 3 bases and J by 6 bases, 5 bases remained unmatched. Germline CDR1 GTSNPN, CDR2 SVGIG (reference sequence). CDR3 region: CAWRGTGRAGELFF. CDR3 nucleotides: TGTGCCTGGAGGGGGACAGGGCGCGCCGGGGAGCTGTTTTTT. Combining the CDR3 with reference TRBV30 and TRBJ2-2 gives the whole variable domain SQTIHQWPATLVQPVGSPLSLECTVEGTSNPNLYWYRQAAGRGLQLLFYSVGIGQISSEVPQNLSASRPQDRQFILSSKKLLLSDSGFYLCAWRGTGRAGELFFGEGSRLTVL.

This clone showed up just once. The chain uses TRBV5-5 and TRBJ2-3, with TRBD2 identical over 12 bases. Looked up from germline, CDR1 is SGHKS and CDR2 is YYEKEE (reference sequence). The CDR3 spans 16 residues. Losses at the gene ends were 4 bases for V and 3 bases for J; bases not matched to a gene: 6. CDR3 bases: TGTGCCAGCAGCCCCCTAGCGGGGGGGCGGACAGATACGCAGTATTTT. This gives the protein CASSPLAGGRTDTQYF.

The CDR3 DNA is TGTGCCAGCAGGGCGGCCTCCAGGGGCGACACTGAAGCTTTCTTT. This gives the protein CASRAASRGDTEAFF. The V call is TRBV28, the J call TRBJ1-1; D possibly corresponds to TRBD1 (6 bases). Germline-derived CDR1 and CDR2 are MDHEN and SYDVKM. Trimming shortened V by 6 bases and J by 3 bases, and 17 bases separated the two germline ends. The CDR3 is 15 residues long.

The J gene is TRBJ1-1, the V gene TRBV7-9, with 7 nucleotides matching TRBD1. J gave up 4 bases and V 3 bases, and 8 bases lay outside the gene matches. Germline CDR1 reads SEHNR; CDR2 reads FQNEAQ (reference sequence). The CDR3 loop spans 15 amino acids. CDR3 nucleotide sequence: TGTGCCAGCAGCTTCGAGGGGGCTGGAGCCACTGAAGCTTTCTTT. Encoded protein: CASSFEGAGATEAFF.

The chain uses TRBV24-1 and TRBJ2-5, with 14 positions matching TRBD2. V was clipped by 4 bases and J by 3 bases; unmatched bases: 3. The CDR3 has 16 amino acids. Germline V gives CDR1 KGHDR, CDR2 SFDVKD. DNA of the CDR3: TGTGCCACCAGTGACACGACTAGCGGGGGGGAAGAGACCCAGTACTTC. Amino acids: CATSDTTSGGEETQYF.

This rearrangement joins TRBV5-4 to TRBJ1-2; perhaps TRBD1 as D (6 bases). Looked up from germline, CDR1 is SGHNT and CDR2 is YYREEE (reference sequence). CDR3 length: 15 amino acids. V lost 4 bases and J lost 1, with 14 bases in between. CDR3 protein: CASSPQQGYNYGYTF. The CDR3 bases are TGTGCCAGCAGCCCCCAACAGGGTTATAACTATGGCTACACCTTC. Combining the CDR3 with reference TRBV5-4 and TRBJ1-2 gives the whole variable domain ETGVTQSPTHLIKTRGQQVTLRCSSQSGHNTVSWYQQALGQGPQFIFQYYREEENGRGNFPPRFSGLQFPNYSSELNVNALELDDSALYLCASSPQQGYNYGYTFGSGTRLTVV.

The chain is built from TRBV30 and TRBJ2-7, with TRBD1 identical over 9 bases. Germline V lookup: CDR1 GTSNPN, CDR2 SVGIG (reference sequence). The CDR3 runs to 13 residues. J was trimmed by 6 bases and V by 4 bases; bases with no gene match: 7. The CDR3, as DNA: TGTGCCTGGATGGTCCGGACAGGGGCCGAGCAGTACTTC. Its translation: CAWMVRTGAEQYF.

This clone was seen only a few times. The rearrangement joins TRBV19 to TRBJ1-5; D is perhaps TRBD1 (6 bases). Per germline, CDR1 LNHDA and CDR2 SQIVND (reference sequence). V shed 7 bases and J shed 4 bases, with 11 bases lying between them. This CDR3 region has 13 residues. The CDR3 DNA is TGTGCCAGTACGTTAGGGGGTAATCAGCCCCAGCATTTT. This translates into CASTLGGNQPQHF.

This chain connects TRBV27 to TRBJ1-6; D possibly corresponds to TRBD1 (5 bases). The length of the CDR3 is 14 residues. Trimming took 7 bases from V and 7 from J, leaving 14 bases between them. Germline CDR1 MNHEY, CDR2 SMNVEV (reference sequence). The CDR3 DNA reads as TGTGCCAGCACTTTCTGGGGGGACAATTCACCCCTCCACTTT. Amino acid sequence: CASTFWGDNSPLHF.

V gene TRBV10-3 combines with J gene TRBJ2-3, with TRBD2 identical over 7 bases. The V segment lost 5 bases and the J segment 0 bases; nucleotides outside the gene matches: 8. This CDR3 is 16 amino acids long. CDR1 is ENHRY and CDR2 is SYGVKD in the germline V gene. In DNA, the CDR3 is TGTGCCATCAGTTTGATCGGGGGGAAAAGCACAGATACGCAGTATTTT. Amino acid sequence: CAISLIGGKSTDTQYF.

This CDR3 is CASITYRKGTYEQYF. The CDR3 nucleotides read TGTGCCAGCATAACCTATCGCAAGGGGACCTACGAGCAGTACTTC. V gene TRBV6-6 combines with J gene TRBJ2-7; D is possibly TRBD1 (5 bases). CDR1 is MNHNY and CDR2 is SVGAGI in the germline V gene (reference sequence). The CDR3 loop spans 15 amino acids. V was trimmed by 7 bases and J by 2 bases, leaving 18 bases between them.

The V and J genes are TRBV19 and TRBJ1-3; TRBD1 matches 10 bases. Germline CDR1 and CDR2: LNHDA and SQIVND (reference sequence). This CDR3 has 16 residues. The junction had 6 bases not matched to a gene; V was cut back by 7 bases and J by 0 bases. The CDR3 sequence: CASKGTGVISGNTIYF. CDR3 sequence (DNA): TGTGCCAGTAAGGGGACAGGGGTTATCTCTGGAAACACCATATATTTT.

This chain links TRBV6-5 with TRBJ1-2, with 12 bases that match TRBD1. Trimming at V came to 2 bases and at J to 7 bases, leaving 8 bases not matched to a gene. Germline loops: CDR1 MNHEY, CDR2 SVGAGI. The CDR3 spans 16 residues. The CDR3 reads CASSYGGQGARIGYTF. As DNA, the CDR3 is TGTGCCAGCAGTTACGGGGGACAGGGGGCACGTATTGGCTACACCTTC.

In DNA, the CDR3 is TGTGCCAGCAGCGGTAGGGGTACCCCACAGCCCCAGCATTTT. It is translated as CASSGRGTPQPQHF. The chain couples TRBV7-9 to TRBJ1-5; possible D gene TRBD1, 5 bases. V was cut by 5 bases and J by 7 bases, with 15 bases left in between. The CDR3 is made up of 14 amino acids. Germline lookup yields CDR1 SEHNR and CDR2 FQNEAQ (reference sequence).

The chain recombines TRBV2 with TRBJ1-3, with D uncertain. CDR3 size: 15 residues. Germline loops: CDR1 SNHLY, CDR2 FYNNEI. The ends were cut back, 4 bases at V and 0 bases at J, with 10 bases in the middle. The CDR3 DNA follows: TGTGCCAGCAGTGTTAAGCGACCCTCTGGAAACACCATATATTTT. It yields the protein CASSVKRPSGNTIYF. Variable domain in full (rest from reference TRBV2 and TRBJ1-3): EPEVTQTPSHQVTQMGQEVILRCVPISNHLYFYWYRQILGQKVEFLVSFYNNEISEKSEIFDDQFSVERPDGSNFTLKIRSTKLEDSAMYFCASSVKRPSGNTIYFGEGSWLTVV.

This chain links TRBV9 with TRBJ1-4; D unresolved. Per the germline V gene, CDR1 is SGDLS and CDR2 is YYNGEE. Trimming pared 0 bases from V and 8 bases from J, leaving 17 bases between. The CDR3 totals 16 residues. The CDR3 bases are TGTGCCAGCAGCGTAGGCCCAGGAGGGATTAGGGAAAAACTGTTTTTT. Residues: CASSVGPGGIREKLFF.

This chain uses TRBV28 with TRBJ1-2, with D perhaps TRBD1 (5 bases). This CDR3 contains 14 residues. V dropped 1 base and J dropped 2 bases, with 8 bases sitting between them. Germline assignment: CDR1 MDHEN and CDR2 SYDVKM. CDR3 sequence: CASSLSRGNYGYTF. The CDR3 DNA sequence: TGTGCCAGCAGTTTATCCCGGGGGAACTATGGCTACACCTTC.

The rearrangement joins TRBV7-3 to TRBJ1-2; TRBD1 is a possible D gene (6 bases). Germline loops: CDR1 SGHTA, CDR2 FQGTGA. The V end lost 5 bases, the J end lost 0 bases, and 19 bases lay between the germline ends. The CDR3 spans 17 residues. The CDR3 DNA follows: TGTGCCAGCAGCCCCGTTTCGGACAGCGTAACTAACTATGGCTACACCTTC. Its protein product is CASSPVSDSVTNYGYTF. Full variable domain (rest looked up from reference TRBV7-3 and TRBJ1-2): GAGVSQTPSNKVTEKGKYVELRCDPISGHTALYWYRQSLGQGPEFLIYFQGTGAADDSGLPNDRFFAVRPEGSVSTLKIQRTERGDSAVYLCASSPVSDSVTNYGYTFGSGTRLTVV.

V and J are TRBV13 and TRBJ1-4; perhaps TRBD1 as D (5 bases). CDR1 and CDR2 from the germline V gene are PRHDT and FYEKMQ (reference sequence). The CDR3 is 15 amino acids. V shed 5 bases and J shed 2 bases, with 12 bases lying between them. The CDR3 DNA follows: TGTGCCAGCAGCCTTCAGGGTGGGACTAATGAAAAACTGTTTTTT. It codes for CASSLQGGTNEKLFF.

The chain has TRBV10-3 and TRBJ1-2, with D maybe TRBD1 (6 bases). The germline V gene encodes CDR1 ENHRY and CDR2 SYGVKD. This CDR3 comprises 14 residues. The ends were cut back, 11 bases at V and 8 bases at J, with 24 bases in the middle. Written as DNA, the CDR3 is TGTGCCTCGACAGGATTTAATTTCCCGGGAGGCTACACCTTC. Residues: CASTGFNFPGGYTF.